Below are 5 T cell receptor beta chains sequenced from a single sample in a study of cytomegalovirus exposure and HLA in healthy donors. It was with 60 Vbeta and 13 Jbeta primers that the PCR ran. Assay used: immunoSEQ multiplex PCR; TCRdb lists only in-frame clones, some missing. The sample includes 120,000 to 150,000 clones, 70% to 75% of them seen just once. The sequenced material came from PBMCs. Receptors originate from a woman in her twenties or thirties in good health and CMV-seronegative.

As to this clone: The germline gene is not matched at one end of the junction; a read error may be the cause. The CDR3 coding sequence is TGTTCCAGCAGCTTAGGGACAGTGAACTATAATTCACCCCTCCACTTT. This gives the protein CSSSLGTVNYNSPLHF. V gene TRBV7-9 combines with J gene TRBJ1-6; 7 nucleotides agree with TRBD1. Germline values: CDR1 SEHNR, CDR2 FQNEAQ (reference sequence). This CDR3 has 16 residues.

CDR3 amino acids: CASSFIAGGVGEQYF. The CDR3 bases are TGTGCCAGCAGCTTTATAGCGGGAGGAGTCGGCGAGCAGTACTTC. The genes are TRBV11-3 and TRBJ2-7; 10 bases align to TRBD2. V lost 3 bases and J lost 6; bases outside the gene matches: 8. CDR3 length: 15 residues. Germline V gene lookup returns CDR1 SGHNT and CDR2 YENEEA.

This clone appeared a few times. This rearrangement joins TRBV9 to TRBJ1-6, with 7 bases aligning to TRBD1. This CDR3 contains 13 residues. Germline trimming cut 7 bases from V and 5 bases from J; bases unmatched to any gene: 3. The V gene's germline CDR1 is SGDLS and CDR2 YYNGEE. The CDR3 region has the DNA TGTGCCAGCTCCGGGACAGATAATTCACCCCTCCACTTT. It translates to CASSGTDNSPLHF.

As DNA, the CDR3 is TGTGCCAGCAGCTTAGCGCGGGGGAATGGCTACACCTTC. As protein: CASSLARGNGYTF. V is TRBV7-6 and J is TRBJ1-2; tentatively, D is TRBD1 (5 bases). The V end was cut by 0 bases, the J end by 6 bases, with 8 bases between. Germline V gene sequence: CDR1 SGHVS, CDR2 FNYEAQ. The CDR3 runs 13 residues.

This chain links TRBV5-1 with TRBJ2-3, with 9 bases that match TRBD1. Germline V lookup: CDR1 SGHRS, CDR2 YFSETQ. CDR3 length: 15 amino acids. V lost 3 bases, J lost 4 bases, and 6 bases stayed unmatched. The CDR3 is CASSYQGQGADTQYF. In DNA, the CDR3 is TGCGCCAGCAGCTACCAGGGACAGGGTGCAGATACGCAGTATTTT. The full variable domain, completed using reference TRBV5-1 and TRBJ2-3, is KAGVTQTPRYLIKTRGQQVTLSCSPISGHRSVSWYQQTPGQGLQFLFEYFSETQRNKGNFPGRFSGRQFSNSRSEMNVSTLELGDSALYLCASSYQGQGADTQYFGPGTRLTVL.